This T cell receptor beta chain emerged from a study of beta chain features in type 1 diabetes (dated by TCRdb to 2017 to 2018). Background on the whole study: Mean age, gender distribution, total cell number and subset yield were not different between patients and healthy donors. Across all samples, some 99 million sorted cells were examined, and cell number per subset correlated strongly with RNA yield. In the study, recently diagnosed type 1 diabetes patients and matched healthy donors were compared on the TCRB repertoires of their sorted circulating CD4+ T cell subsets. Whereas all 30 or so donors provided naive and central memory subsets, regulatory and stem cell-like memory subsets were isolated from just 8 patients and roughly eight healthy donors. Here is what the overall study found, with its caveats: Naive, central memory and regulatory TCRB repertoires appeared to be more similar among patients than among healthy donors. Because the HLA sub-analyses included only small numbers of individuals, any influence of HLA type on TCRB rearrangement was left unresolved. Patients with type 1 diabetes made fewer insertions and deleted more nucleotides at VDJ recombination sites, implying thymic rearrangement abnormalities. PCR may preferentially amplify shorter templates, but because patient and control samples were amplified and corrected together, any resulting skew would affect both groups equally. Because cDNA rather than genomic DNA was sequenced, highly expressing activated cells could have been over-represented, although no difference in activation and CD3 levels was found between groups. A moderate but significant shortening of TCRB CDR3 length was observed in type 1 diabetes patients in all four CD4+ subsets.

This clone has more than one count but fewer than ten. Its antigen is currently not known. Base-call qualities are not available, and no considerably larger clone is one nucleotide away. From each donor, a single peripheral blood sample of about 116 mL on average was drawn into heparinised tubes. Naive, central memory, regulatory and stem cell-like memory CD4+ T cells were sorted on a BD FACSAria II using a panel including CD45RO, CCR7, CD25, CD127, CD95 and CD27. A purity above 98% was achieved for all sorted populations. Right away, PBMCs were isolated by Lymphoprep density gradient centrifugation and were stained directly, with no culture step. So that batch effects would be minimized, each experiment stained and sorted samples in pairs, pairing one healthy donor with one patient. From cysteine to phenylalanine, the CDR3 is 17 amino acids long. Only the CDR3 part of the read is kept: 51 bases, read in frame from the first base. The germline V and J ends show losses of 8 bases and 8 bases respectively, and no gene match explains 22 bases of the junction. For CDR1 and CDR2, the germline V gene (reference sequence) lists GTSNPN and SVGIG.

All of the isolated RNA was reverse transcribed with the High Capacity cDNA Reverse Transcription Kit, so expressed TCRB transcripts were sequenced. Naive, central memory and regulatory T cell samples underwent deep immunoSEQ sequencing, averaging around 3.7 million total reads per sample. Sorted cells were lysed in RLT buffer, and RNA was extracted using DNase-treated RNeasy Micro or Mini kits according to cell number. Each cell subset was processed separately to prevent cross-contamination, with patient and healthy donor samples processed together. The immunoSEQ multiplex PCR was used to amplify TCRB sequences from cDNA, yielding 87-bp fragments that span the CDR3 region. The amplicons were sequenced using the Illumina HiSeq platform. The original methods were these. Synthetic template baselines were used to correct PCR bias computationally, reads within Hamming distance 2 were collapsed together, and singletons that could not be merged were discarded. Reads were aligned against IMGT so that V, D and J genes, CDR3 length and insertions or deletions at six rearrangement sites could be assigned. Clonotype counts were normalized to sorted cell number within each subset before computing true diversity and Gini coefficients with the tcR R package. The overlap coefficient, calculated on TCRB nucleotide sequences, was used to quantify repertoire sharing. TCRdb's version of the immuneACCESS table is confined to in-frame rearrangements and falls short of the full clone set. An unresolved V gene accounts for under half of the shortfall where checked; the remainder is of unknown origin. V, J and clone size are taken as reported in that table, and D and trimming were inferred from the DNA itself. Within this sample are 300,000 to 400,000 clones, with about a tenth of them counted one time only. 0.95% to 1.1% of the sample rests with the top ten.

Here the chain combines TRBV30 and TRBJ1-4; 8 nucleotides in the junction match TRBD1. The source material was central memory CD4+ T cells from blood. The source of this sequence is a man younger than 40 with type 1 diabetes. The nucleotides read TGTGCCGGGGCCGCGGGCAGGGGGCACTTAGTCGGGGAAAAACTGTTTTTT. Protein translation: CAGAAGRGHLVGEKLFF. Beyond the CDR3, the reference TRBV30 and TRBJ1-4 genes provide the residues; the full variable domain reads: SQTIHQWPATLVQPVGSPLSLECTVEGTSNPNLYWYRQAAGRGLQLLFYSVGIGQISSEVPQNLSASRPQDRQFILSSKKLLLSDSGFYLCAGAAGRGHLVGEKLFFGSGTQLSVL.